This T cell receptor beta chain was sequenced in a study of CD8 T cells in ankylosing spondylitis. Study-wide points: Disease-associated clones were reportedly significantly overrepresented in matched ankylosing spondylitis synovial fluid.

This clonotype was counted at least ten times. The antigen is unknown. TCRdb reprocessed the 5' RACE reads with MiXCR, giving one entry per CDR3 protein. This table holds roughly 180,000 distinct CDR3 sequences, around 10% found once. The CDR3 totals 16 residues. Trimming removed 1 base at V and 3 bases at J, with 17 bases between. The germline V gene encodes CDR1 DFQATT and CDR2 SNEGSKA (reference sequence). The sequenced sample was blood, either unsorted or a sorted T cell fraction (not recorded which). The TCR sequence derives from a male donor with ankylosing spondylitis or in good health (not recorded which). The rearrangement uses TRBV20-1 and TRBJ2-3; D tentatively reads TRBD1 or TRBD2 (5 bases each). In DNA, the CDR3 is TGCAGTGCTAGAGCCCCAAAAGGGGACGTAACAGATACGCAGTATTTT. Protein sequence: CSARAPKGDVTDTQYF.